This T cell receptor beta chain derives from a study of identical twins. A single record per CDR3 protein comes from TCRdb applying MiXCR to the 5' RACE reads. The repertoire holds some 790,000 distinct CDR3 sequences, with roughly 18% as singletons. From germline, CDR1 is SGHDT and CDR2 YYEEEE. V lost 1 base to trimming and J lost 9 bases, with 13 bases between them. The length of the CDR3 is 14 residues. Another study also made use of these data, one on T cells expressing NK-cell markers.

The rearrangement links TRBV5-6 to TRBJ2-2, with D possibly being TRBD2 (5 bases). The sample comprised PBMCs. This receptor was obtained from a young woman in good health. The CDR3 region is CASSLSTSLRELFF. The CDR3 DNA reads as TGTGCCAGCAGCTTGAGTACTAGTCTTCGGGAGCTGTTTTTT.